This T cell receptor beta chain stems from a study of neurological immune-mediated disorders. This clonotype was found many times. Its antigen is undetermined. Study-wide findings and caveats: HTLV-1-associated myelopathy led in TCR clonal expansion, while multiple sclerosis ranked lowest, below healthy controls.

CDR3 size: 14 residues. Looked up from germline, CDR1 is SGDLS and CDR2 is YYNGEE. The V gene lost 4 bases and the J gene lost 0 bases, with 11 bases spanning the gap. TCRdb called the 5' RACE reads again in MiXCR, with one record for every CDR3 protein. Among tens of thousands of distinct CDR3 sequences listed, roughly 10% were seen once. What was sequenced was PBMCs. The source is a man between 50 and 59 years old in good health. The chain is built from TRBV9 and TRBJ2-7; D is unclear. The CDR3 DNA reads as TGTGCCAGCAGCTCACACGCCGGCTCCTACGAGCAGTACTTC. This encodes CASSSHAGSYEQYF.